The 30 T cell receptor beta chains given below trace back to one sample, sequenced in a study of B cell selection in AIRE deficiency. Regulatory T cells were sorted as CD4+CD25hiCD127low/negative cells. Libraries were prepared by immunoSEQ multiplex PCR; TCRdb keeps only in-frame clonotypes and omits some of them. The sample lists approximately 26,000 clones, about 92% occurring once. Sequenced sample: CD4+CD25+ Tregs sorted from PBMCs. The source is a human donor in good health.

This clone has just one count. The V gene is TRBV7-1, the J gene TRBJ2-7; possible D gene TRBD1, 6 bases. TRBV7-1 is labeled an ORF, and its function is uncertain. V lost 4 bases to trimming and J lost 6 bases, with 10 bases between them. The CDR3 runs 12 residues. This CDR3 is CASSLTGVEQYF. The DNA for the CDR3 is TGTGCCAGCAGCTTGACAGGAGTCGAGCAGTACTTC.

The rearrangement uses TRBV28 and TRBJ2-1, with TRBD2 matching 9 bases. J gave up 5 bases and V 2 bases, and 4 bases lay outside the gene matches. The length of the CDR3 is 15 residues. Germline CDR1 MDHEN, CDR2 SYDVKM. The CDR3 spells CASSLAGGPHNEQFF. CDR3 DNA: TGTGCCAGCAGTTTAGCGGGGGGGCCCCACAATGAGCAGTTCTTC. Together with reference TRBV28 and TRBJ2-1, the CDR3 gives the full variable domain: DVKVTQSSRYLVKRTGEKVFLECVQDMDHENMFWYRQDPGLGLRLIYFSYDVKMKEKGDIPEGYSVSREKKERFSLILESASTNQTSMYLCASSLAGGPHNEQFFGPGTRLTVL.

The rearrangement links TRBV4-3 to TRBJ1-1; 11 bases are a match to TRBD1. The germline V gene encodes CDR1 LGHNA and CDR2 YSLEER. The V segment lost 3 bases and the J segment 7 bases; nucleotides outside the gene matches: 10. The CDR3 is 16 residues long. This chain's CDR3 is CASSQGQGVKRGEAFF. CDR3 coding DNA: TGCGCCAGCAGCCAGGGACAGGGGGTAAAGAGGGGTGAAGCTTTCTTT.

V usage is TRBV28 and J usage is TRBJ1-5; 8 bases map to TRBD1. Germline CDR1 reads MDHEN; CDR2 reads SYDVKM. V gave up 6 bases and J gave up 0 bases; unmatched junction bases: 4. The CDR3 spans 15 residues. CDR3 nucleotide sequence: TGTGCCAGCAGACAGGGGGGAAATAGCAATCAGCCCCAGCATTTT. Protein sequence: CASRQGGNSNQPQHF.

This clone has just one count. The CDR3 coding sequence is TGTGCCAGTCGAAATGTACGAGGCTACACCTTC. This encodes CASRNVRGYTF. The rearrangement joins TRBV28 to TRBJ1-2, with D uncertain. V lost 9 bases and J 8 bases, leaving 13 bases between the germline ends. Germline-derived CDR1 and CDR2 are MDHEN and SYDVKM. The CDR3 is 11 amino acids.

This chain connects TRBV15 to TRBJ2-3; no firm D call. The CDR3 covers 17 residues. CDR1 and CDR2 from the germline V gene are LNHNV and YYDKDF (reference sequence). Trimming took 0 bases from V and 0 from J, leaving 13 bases between them. CDR3 DNA: TGTGCCACCAGCAGAGAAGAGTGGCCAGATAGCACAGATACGCAGTATTTT. Translation: CATSREEWPDSTDTQYF.

The chain uses TRBV6-1 and TRBJ2-7; 9 bases map to TRBD1. The CDR3 has 14 residues. V shed 3 bases, J shed 5 bases, and the junction held 5 bases outside the gene matches. Germline CDR1 is MNHNS and CDR2 is SASEGT. CDR3: CASSEADRGHEQYF. The CDR3 DNA reads TGTGCCAGCAGTGAGGCGGACAGGGGCCACGAGCAGTACTTC.

This clone was seen more than once but under ten times. CDR3 loop: CASSTNPGTGEHEQYF. CDR3 sequence (DNA): TGTGCCAGCAGCACCAATCCCGGGACAGGGGAGCACGAGCAGTACTTC. The genes are TRBV7-9 and TRBJ2-7, with 10 bases that match TRBD1. With 5 bases clipped from V and 5 bases from J, the junction kept 12 bases outside the gene matches. Germline assignment: CDR1 SEHNR and CDR2 FQNEAQ (reference sequence). The CDR3 extends over 16 amino acids. The variable domain in full, with the rest retrieved from reference TRBV7-9 and TRBJ2-7, is DTGVSQNPRHKITKRGQNVTFRCDPISEHNRLYWYRQTLGQGPEFLTYFQNEAQLEKSRLLSDRFSAERPKGSFSTLEIQRTEQGDSAMYLCASSTNPGTGEHEQYFGPGTRLTVT.

The chain uses TRBV11-2 and TRBJ1-2; D gene unclear. The CDR3 length is 12 residues. Deletions cut 5 bases from V and 4 bases from J, with 8 bases between. Germline V gene sequence: CDR1 SGHAT, CDR2 FQNNGV. CDR3 sequence (DNA): TGTGCCAGCAGCCACAGACCCTATGGCTACACCTTC. Amino acid sequence: CASSHRPYGYTF.

The rearrangement joins TRBV29-1 to TRBJ1-1; D is undetermined. Trimming removed 0 bases from V and 1 base from J, with 18 bases in between. This CDR3 has 17 amino acids. CDR1 SQVTM and CDR2 ANQGSEA come from the germline V gene. CDR3 DNA: TGCAGCGTTGAAGATCGTTGGGAAGGGCCGACGAACACTGAAGCTTTCTTT. Its protein product is CSVEDRWEGPTNTEAFF.

The chain links TRBV5-4 to TRBJ1-3, with no clear D. With 0 bases removed from V and 1 base from J, the gap between germline ends came to 11 bases. Germline CDR1 and CDR2: SGHNT and YYREEE (reference sequence). The CDR3 extends over 16 amino acids. CDR3 nucleotide sequence: TGTGCCAGCAGCTTGGTTGGGGATGTGTCTGGAAACACCATATATTTT. This translates into CASSLVGDVSGNTIYF. The full variable domain, its missing parts supplied by reference TRBV5-4 and TRBJ1-3, is ETGVTQSPTHLIKTRGQQVTLRCSSQSGHNTVSWYQQALGQGPQFIFQYYREEENGRGNFPPRFSGLQFPNYSSELNVNALELDDSALYLCASSLVGDVSGNTIYFGEGSWLTVV.

The chain couples TRBV11-2 to TRBJ1-2; D unclear. V was pared by 5 bases and J by 8 bases, with 15 bases between. Germline CDR1 reads SGHAT; CDR2 reads FQNNGV. This CDR3 is built from 13 residues. DNA of the CDR3: TGTGCCAGCAGCCGGATCGGGCAGCCAGGCTACACCTTC. Protein product: CASSRIGQPGYTF.

This chain links TRBV5-1 with TRBJ1-5; 10 positions match TRBD1. Germline V gene lookup returns CDR1 SGHRS and CDR2 YFSETQ. V dropped 0 bases and J dropped 4; count of bases not matched to a gene: 1. The CDR3 extends over 15 amino acids. Here the CDR3 reads CASSLGTGGNQPQHF. The CDR3 DNA follows: TGCGCCAGCAGCTTGGGGACAGGGGGGAATCAGCCCCAGCATTTT.

The chain combines TRBV10-2 with TRBJ2-1; D is unresolved. This CDR3 spans 11 amino acids. Per germline, CDR1 WSHSY and CDR2 SAAADI. V was cut by 2 bases and J by 9 bases, with 5 bases left in between. The CDR3 is CASSENFEQFF. CDR3 DNA: TGCGCCAGCAGTGAGAATTTTGAGCAGTTCTTC.

The chain has TRBV5-4 and TRBJ2-1, with TRBD1 identical over 8 bases. After removal of 2 bases from V and 1 base from J, the junction contained 5 bases not matched to a gene. The CDR3 consists of 16 residues. Germline-derived CDR1 and CDR2 are SGHNT and YYREEE (reference sequence). The CDR3 coding sequence is TGTGCCAGCAGCTTCCCGACAGGGGTATCCTACAATGAGCAGTTCTTC. Protein product: CASSFPTGVSYNEQFF. The full variable domain, rest sourced from reference TRBV5-4 and TRBJ2-1, is ETGVTQSPTHLIKTRGQQVTLRCSSQSGHNTVSWYQQALGQGPQFIFQYYREEENGRGNFPPRFSGLQFPNYSSELNVNALELDDSALYLCASSFPTGVSYNEQFFGPGTRLTVL.

J is TRBJ2-2 and V is TRBV6-1; D uncertain. Trimming pared 1 base from V and 3 bases from J, leaving 6 bases between. Germline lookup yields CDR1 MNHNS and CDR2 SASEGT. This CDR3 has 14 amino acids. The CDR3: CASSEEADTGELFF. The DNA of the CDR3 is TGTGCCAGCAGTGAAGAGGCGGACACCGGGGAGCTGTTTTTT.

This clone was recorded only once. The gene calls are TRBV5-1 and TRBJ2-3; D unclear. The germline gives CDR1 SGHRS, CDR2 YFSETQ. The CDR3 runs to 13 residues. V gave up 0 bases and J gave up 0 bases, with 2 bases separating them. CDR3 protein: CASSLDSTDTQYF. The CDR3 region has the DNA TGCGCCAGCAGCTTGGACAGCACAGATACGCAGTATTTT. The variable domain in full, with the rest retrieved from reference TRBV5-1 and TRBJ2-3, is KAGVTQTPRYLIKTRGQQVTLSCSPISGHRSVSWYQQTPGQGLQFLFEYFSETQRNKGNFPGRFSGRQFSNSRSEMNVSTLELGDSALYLCASSLDSTDTQYFGPGTRLTVL.

This rearrangement joins TRBV7-9 to TRBJ2-1; D uncertain. Germline values: CDR1 SEHNR, CDR2 FQNEAQ (reference sequence). This CDR3 region has 12 residues. V was trimmed by 1 base and J by 10 bases, leaving 8 bases between them. The CDR3 DNA follows: TGTGCCAGCAGCTTAGGACCCTGGGAGCAGTTCTTC. Protein sequence: CASSLGPWEQFF.

The rearrangement joins TRBV10-3 to TRBJ1-1, with 8 bases that match TRBD1. V lost 1 base, J lost 9 bases, and 1 base stayed unmatched. CDR1 and CDR2 from the germline V gene are ENHRY and SYGVKD. The CDR3 has 12 residues. The CDR3 DNA sequence: TGTGCCATCAGTGAGTTCAGGGGGCAAGCTTTCTTT. Amino acids: CAISEFRGQAFF.

This chain connects TRBV11-2 to TRBJ2-5; D gene unclear. Trimming pared 2 bases from V and 1 base from J, leaving 8 bases between. The germline CDR1 and CDR2 sequences are SGHAT and FQNNGV. The CDR3 is 14 amino acids. CDR3: CASSLRVFQETQYF. The CDR3 region has the DNA TGTGCCAGCAGCTTAAGGGTCTTCCAAGAGACCCAGTACTTC.

The chain joins TRBV7-2 to TRBJ2-7, with TRBD2 matching over 8 bases. The J segment lost 2 bases and the V segment lost 2 bases, leaving 5 bases of the junction unmatched. Germline CDR1 SGHTA, CDR2 FQGNSA. The CDR3 loop spans 15 amino acids. The CDR3 nucleotides read TGTGCCAGCAGCTTAAACGCGGGGGGCCCCTACGAGCAGTACTTC. This codes for CASSLNAGGPYEQYF.

The rearrangement links TRBV19 to TRBJ2-2; 7 bases line up with TRBD1. Per germline, CDR1 LNHDA and CDR2 SQIVND (reference sequence). The CDR3 loop spans 15 amino acids. J was trimmed by 4 bases and V by 4 bases; bases with no gene match: 6. CDR3 sequence reads: CASSTRQGGTGELFF. The DNA of the CDR3 is TGTGCCAGTAGTACTCGACAGGGCGGCACCGGGGAGCTGTTTTTT.

The rearrangement links TRBV29-1 to TRBJ2-2; D is uncertain. Between the trimmed V and J ends, which lost 5 bases and 3 bases, there was a span of 4 bases. CDR3 size: 11 residues. The V gene's germline CDR1 is SQVTM and CDR2 ANQGSEA. The CDR3 here is CSVRDTGELFF. The DNA of the CDR3 is TGCAGCGTTCGGGACACCGGGGAGCTGTTTTTT.

This clone was seen only once. The chain carries TRBV4-3 and TRBJ1-1, with D perhaps matching TRBD1 (5 bases). Germline V gene data show CDR1 as LGHNA and CDR2 as YSLEER. This CDR3 is built from 14 residues. Trimming shortened V by 4 bases and J by 4 bases, and 13 bases separated the two germline ends. DNA of the CDR3: TGCGCCAGCAGCCCGAACAGTGGGGGCACTGAAGCTTTCTTT. Translating it yields CASSPNSGGTEAFF.

The chain couples TRBV11-2 to TRBJ2-6; TRBD1 is a possible D gene (6 bases). Germline V gene data show CDR1 as SGHAT and CDR2 as FQNNGV. V lost 1 base and J lost 0, with 16 bases in between. This CDR3 comprises 19 residues. CDR3 amino acids: CASSLVPTGFRSGANVLTF. The CDR3 coding sequence is TGTGCCAGCAGCTTAGTGCCAACAGGGTTCCGCTCTGGGGCCAACGTCCTGACTTTC. The variable domain in full, with the rest retrieved from reference TRBV11-2 and TRBJ2-6, is EAGVAQSPRYKIIEKRQSVAFWCNPISGHATLYWYQQILGQGPKLLIQFQNNGVVDDSQLPKDRFSAERLKGVDSTLKIQPAKLEDSAVYLCASSLVPTGFRSGANVLTFGAGSRLTVL.

The V gene is TRBV11-3, the J gene TRBJ2-7; D uncertain. V dropped 2 bases and J dropped 5 bases, with 13 bases sitting between them. CDR1 is SGHNT and CDR2 is YENEEA in the germline V gene. The CDR3 is made up of 14 amino acids. CDR3 amino acids: CASSLLSLGHEQYF. CDR3 DNA: TGTGCCAGCAGCTTATTATCCCTGGGCCACGAGCAGTACTTC.

J is TRBJ2-6 and V is TRBV28; D gene uncertain. Germline CDR1 reads MDHEN; CDR2 reads SYDVKM. The CDR3 runs 15 residues. The germline V and J ends were trimmed by 2 bases and 4 bases, with 9 bases remaining between them. The CDR3: CASSLRLTGANVLTF. Written as DNA, the CDR3 is TGTGCCAGCAGTTTAAGGTTGACGGGGGCCAACGTCCTGACTTTC.

J is TRBJ1-2 and V is TRBV19; D is ambiguous. The germline CDR1 and CDR2 sequences are LNHDA and SQIVND (reference sequence). The CDR3 loop spans 14 amino acids. V lost 2 bases to trimming and J lost 4 bases, with 11 bases between them. DNA of the CDR3: TGTGCCAGTAGTATACAAGGGCTTGGCTATGGCTACACCTTC. Its protein is CASSIQGLGYGYTF.

The V gene is TRBV11-2, the J gene TRBJ1-1; a possible D gene is TRBD1 (6 bases). From germline, CDR1 is SGHAT and CDR2 FQNNGV. V was clipped by 1 base and J by 9 bases, with 12 bases between them. The length of the CDR3 is 13 residues. CDR3 sequence: CASSLVGGTKAFF. The CDR3 DNA sequence: TGTGCCAGCAGCTTAGTAGGGGGGACAAAAGCTTTCTTT. Variable domain in full (rest from reference TRBV11-2 and TRBJ1-1): EAGVAQSPRYKIIEKRQSVAFWCNPISGHATLYWYQQILGQGPKLLIQFQNNGVVDDSQLPKDRFSAERLKGVDSTLKIQPAKLEDSAVYLCASSLVGGTKAFFGQGTRLTVV.

The chain recombines TRBV5-5 with TRBJ1-3, with D possibly being TRBD1 (5 bases). CDR1 is SGHKS and CDR2 is YYEKEE in the germline V gene (reference sequence). CDR3 length equals 16 residues. The V end lost 4 bases, the J end lost 2 bases, and 16 bases lay between the germline ends. CDR3 sequence reads: CASSRDPTGAGNTIYF. The CDR3 nucleotides are TGTGCCAGCAGCAGGGACCCCACCGGCGCTGGAAACACCATATATTTT.